A selection of T cell receptor beta chains follows, all from one sample in a study of shared clonotypes between healthy human individuals. The repertoire was sequenced with immunoSEQ multiplex PCR; TCRdb's copy has only in-frame clones and lacks some. The sample has some 2 million clones; just under 95% are singletons. The sequenced sample was naive CD8+ T cells sorted from blood. Receptors were obtained from a man between 18 and 29 years old in good health. Each CDR3 is given with its conserved first and last residue. Each record gives: D gene, V gene, J gene, clone size, CDR3 protein, CDR3 DNA. The D gene is left open where the match is weak. Part of the rows lack a size; the others show once, few, many or a class for expanded clones.

>.|TRBV4-1|TRBJ2-5|.
CASSQEGAQETQYF
TGCGCCAGCAGCCAAGAAGGGGCCCAAGAGACCCAGTACTTC
>.|TRBV7-2|TRBJ2-1|.
CANTSPRDYNEQFF
TGTGCCAACACATCACCCAGAGACTACAATGAGCAGTTCTTC
>.|TRBV7-9|TRBJ2-7|.
CASSFPAYEQYF
TGTGCCAGCAGCTTCCCCGCCTACGAGCAGTACTTC
>TRBD1|TRBV4-3|TRBJ2-7|.
CASSQDRGQGAYEQYF
TGCGCCAGCAGCCAAGATCGCGGACAGGGAGCCTACGAGCAGTACTTC
>.|TRBV14|TRBJ2-7|.
CASRYGGGLEQYF
TGTGCCAGCAGGTACGGTGGCGGCCTCGAGCAGTACTTC
>.|TRBV7-8|TRBJ2-2|.
CASSLATPTGELFF
TGTGCCAGCAGCTTAGCAACACCCACCGGGGAGCTGTTTTTT
>TRBD1|TRBV13|TRBJ2-7|.
CASSQGTEPVEQYF
TGTGCCAGCAGCCAAGGGACAGAGCCGGTTGAGCAGTACTTC
>TRBD2|TRBV5-6|TRBJ2-7|.
CASRSQLAAPEQYF
TGTGCCAGCAGATCCCAACTAGCGGCGCCCGAGCAGTACTTC
>.|TRBV5-4|TRBJ2-7|once
CASSLEGASYEQYF
TGTGCCAGCAGCTTGGAGGGTGCCAGCTACGAGCAGTACTTC
>TRBD1|TRBV6-1|TRBJ1-4|once
CASRKGQGYNEKLFF
TGTGCCAGCCGAAAAGGACAGGGGTATAATGAAAAACTGTTTTTT
>TRBD1|TRBV28|TRBJ1-5|.
CASRPPGQGHQPQHF
TGTGCCAGCAGGCCTCCGGGACAGGGTCATCAGCCCCAGCATTTT
>TRBD2|TRBV7-9|TRBJ2-1|.
CASSSTSGGPYNEQFF
TGTGCCAGCAGCTCGACTAGCGGGGGACCCTACAATGAGCAGTTCTTC
>.|TRBV28|TRBJ1-2|.
CASSLSNYGYTF
TGTGCCAGCAGTTTATCTAACTATGGCTACACCTTC
>TRBD1|TRBV13|TRBJ2-1|.
CASSIGQGYNEQFF
TGTGCCAGCAGCATCGGACAGGGTTACAATGAGCAGTTCTTC
>.|TRBV5-1|TRBJ2-7|.
CASSFEGWQDLSYEQYF
TGCGCCAGCAGCTTTGAGGGGTGGCAGGACCTATCCTACGAGCAGTACTTC
>.|TRBV19|TRBJ2-7|.
CASSIDSSYEQYF
TGTGCCAGTAGTATTGATAGCTCCTACGAGCAGTACTTC
>TRBD1|TRBV10-2|TRBJ2-1|.
CASSEKQGAYNEQFF
TGCGCCAGCAGTGAGAAGCAGGGGGCTTACAATGAGCAGTTCTTC
>.|TRBV27|TRBJ1-1|once
CASSLGGGSEAFF
TGTGCCAGCAGTCTCGGGGGGGGTAGTGAAGCTTTCTTT
>.|TRBV4-1|TRBJ2-7|once
CASSQGTGYEQYF
TGCGCCAGCAGCCAAGGTACAGGTTACGAGCAGTACTTC
>.|TRBV5-8|TRBJ2-3|.
CASSLGLGTDTQYF
TGTGCCAGCAGCTTGGGGTTGGGCACAGATACGCAGTATTTT
>.|TRBV27|TRBJ1-5|.
CASAAARDGNQPQHF
TGTGCCAGCGCCGCCGCCCGGGACGGCAATCAGCCCCAGCATTTT
>TRBD2|TRBV6-1|TRBJ2-7|.
CASTRLSGSYEQYF
TGTGCCAGCACAAGGCTTAGCGGGAGTTACGAGCAGTACTTC
>TRBD2|TRBV9|TRBJ2-1|.
CASSVATSGYNEQFF
TGTGCCAGCAGCGTAGCGACTAGCGGGTACAATGAGCAGTTCTTC
>TRBD1|TRBV18|TRBJ1-5|few
CASSLPTGESPNQPQHF
TGTGCCAGCTCACTTCCGACAGGGGAGAGCCCTAATCAGCCCCAGCATTTT
>.|TRBV28|TRBJ2-7|.
CASSAPWVPFLEQYF
TGTGCCAGCAGTGCACCGTGGGTACCCTTCCTCGAGCAGTACTTC